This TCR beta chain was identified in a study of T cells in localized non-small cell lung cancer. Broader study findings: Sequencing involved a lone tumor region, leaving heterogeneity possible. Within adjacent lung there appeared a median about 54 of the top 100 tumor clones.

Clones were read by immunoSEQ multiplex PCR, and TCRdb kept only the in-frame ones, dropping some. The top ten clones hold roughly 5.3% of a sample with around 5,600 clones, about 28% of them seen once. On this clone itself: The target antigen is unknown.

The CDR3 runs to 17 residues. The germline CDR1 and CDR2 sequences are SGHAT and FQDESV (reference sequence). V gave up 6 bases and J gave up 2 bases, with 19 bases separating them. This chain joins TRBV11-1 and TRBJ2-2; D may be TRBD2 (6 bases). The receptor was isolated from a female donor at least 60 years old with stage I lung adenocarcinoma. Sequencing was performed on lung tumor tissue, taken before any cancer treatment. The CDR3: CASRYQKPGANTGELFF. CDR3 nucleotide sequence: TGTGCCAGCAGGTACCAGAAGCCGGGAGCCAACACCGGGGAGCTGTTTTTT.